This T cell receptor beta chain was found in a study of blood T cell repertoires in COVID-19. Study as a whole: Both acute and convalescent COVID-19 samples were obtained from the United States, Italy and Spain. T cells, B-cell-depleted T cells, or PBMCs supplied cDNA or gDNA.

The repertoire was sequenced with immunoSEQ multiplex PCR; TCRdb's copy has only in-frame clones and lacks some. The sample contains over 250,000 clones, nearly 90% of which appear only once. Participant ages covered about 18 to 95 years across around 25 US areas. Researchers sorted participants into cohorts using their self-reported clinical history. Looked up from germline, CDR1 is MDHEN and CDR2 is SYDVKM. CDR3 length: 11 amino acids. Trimming took 4 bases from V and 6 from J, leaving 6 bases between them. The sample taken for sequencing was PBMCs or T cells enriched from blood (not recorded which). The gene calls are TRBV28 and TRBJ1-1; D is possibly TRBD1 (6 bases). This TCR was recovered from a woman aged 55-70 years who had recovered from COVID-19. In DNA form, the CDR3 reads TGTGCCAGCAGTTGGACAGCTGAAGCTTTCTTT. This translates into CASSWTAEAFF.